One sample yielded the 3 T cell receptor beta chains listed below, sequenced in a study of identical twins. TCRdb reanalysed the 5' RACE reads using MiXCR and keeps one entry per CDR3 protein. The data hold 700,000 or so distinct CDR3 sequences, with under 9% observed a single time. These data are also associated with another study on yellow fever vaccine responses in identical twins.

Input material: PBMCs. These TCRs come from a young woman in good health.

The chain joins TRBV20-1 to TRBJ2-2, with TRBD2 matching over 8 bases. CDR3 length equals 13 residues. Germline values: CDR1 DFQATT, CDR2 SNEGSKA (reference sequence). The V segment lost 6 bases and the J segment 7 bases; nucleotides outside the gene matches: 7. In DNA form, the CDR3 reads TGCAGTGCCAATAGCGGGGTTATCGGGGAGCTGTTTTTT. It translates to CSANSGVIGELFF.

This sequence joins TRBV11-1 and TRBJ2-3; D ambiguous. This CDR3 has 21 residues. V was cut by 4 bases and J by 0 bases, with 29 bases left in between. Per the germline V gene, CDR1 is SGHAT and CDR2 is FQDESV (reference sequence). The CDR3 sequence is CASSSRVFGSNSKISTDTQYF. Written as DNA, the CDR3 is TGTGCCAGCAGCTCAAGAGTGTTCGGGTCCAATTCAAAAATTAGCACAGATACGCAGTATTTT.

This clonotype was detected a few times. The chain uses TRBV27 and TRBJ1-1; D is unclear. This CDR3 comprises 16 residues. Germline V gene lookup returns CDR1 MNHEY and CDR2 SMNVEV (reference sequence). The ends were cut back, 0 bases at V and 6 bases at J, with 17 bases in the middle. CDR3 sequence reads: CASSLSLSWGMAEAFF. CDR3 coding DNA: TGTGCCAGCAGTTTATCTCTAAGTTGGGGTATGGCTGAAGCTTTCTTT.